These 16 T cell receptor beta chains were all obtained from the same sample, sequenced in a study of blood T cell repertoires in COVID-19. Measured with immunoSEQ multiplex PCR; TCRdb has only the in-frame clones, and not every one. Of around 430,000 clones in the sample, roughly 88% were seen once. Material: peripheral blood. These receptors all come from a woman between 50 and 59 years old with COVID-19, enrolled during active disease.

The V and J genes are TRBV9 and TRBJ2-1; 12 nucleotides agree with TRBD1. This CDR3 has 16 residues. CDR1 and CDR2 (germline): SGDLS, YYNGEE. The junction had 10 bases not matched to a gene; V was cut back by 5 bases and J by 7 bases. As DNA, the CDR3 is TGTGCCAGCAGTCATATGGGACAGGGGGCGGATAATGAGCAGTTCTTC. Protein: CASSHMGQGADNEQFF.

The chain recombines TRBV18 with TRBJ2-5, with 7 bases aligning to TRBD1. CDR1 and CDR2 from the germline V gene are KGHSH and LQKENI. The length of the CDR3 is 13 residues. V shed 2 bases, J shed 3 bases, and the junction held 0 bases outside the gene matches. CDR3 DNA: TGTGCCAGCTCACCAGGGACAGAAGAGACCCAGTACTTC. This encodes CASSPGTEETQYF.

This chain links TRBV3-1 (or the pseudogene TRBV3-2) with TRBJ1-1, with TRBD1 identical over 8 bases. This CDR3 comprises 15 residues. V was pared by 4 bases and J by 1 base, with 5 bases of the junction left unmatched. CDR1 LGHDT and CDR2 YNNKEL come from the germline V gene (reference sequence). This CDR3 reads CASSPRQGPNTEAFF. The CDR3 region has the DNA TGTGCCAGCAGCCCTCGACAGGGGCCGAACACTGAAGCTTTCTTT.

The chain employs TRBV2 and TRBJ2-6, with D possibly TRBD1 on 6 matching bases. The CDR3 spans 15 residues. Germline V gene data show CDR1 as SNHLY and CDR2 as FYNNEI. Trimming pared 7 bases from V and 0 bases from J, leaving 10 bases between. This CDR3 is CASKQDSSGANVLTF. CDR3 bases: TGTGCCAGCAAACAGGACAGCTCTGGGGCCAACGTCCTGACTTTC.

V gene TRBV6-5 combines with J gene TRBJ1-1, with TRBD1 identical over 8 bases. This CDR3 is built from 13 residues. CDR1 MNHEY and CDR2 SVGAGI come from the germline V gene. Trimming at V came to 5 bases and at J to 3 bases, leaving 2 bases not matched to a gene. CDR3 in DNA: TGTGCCAGCAGTACAGGGGGGTACACTGAAGCTTTCTTT. Residues: CASSTGGYTEAFF.

The chain carries TRBV30 and TRBJ1-1; D unresolved. The CDR3 is 14 residues long. Trimming removed 0 bases from V and 0 bases from J, with 8 bases in between. Germline V gives CDR1 GTSNPN, CDR2 SVGIG (reference sequence). Here the CDR3 DNA reads TGTGCCTGGAGTGTACTCGTGATGAACACTGAAGCTTTCTTT. Amino acids: CAWSVLVMNTEAFF.

This chain uses TRBV30 with TRBJ2-1; D possibly corresponds to TRBD1 (5 bases). The CDR3 extends over 15 amino acids. V was clipped by 1 base and J by 6 bases, with 16 bases between them. Germline CDR1 is GTSNPN and CDR2 is SVGIG (reference sequence). The CDR3 loop reads CAWSDKGRLGNEQFF. For the CDR3, the DNA is TGTGCCTGGAGTGACAAGGGGCGTCTGGGCAATGAGCAGTTCTTC.

V is TRBV6-5 and J is TRBJ1-1; D uncertain. Trimming removed 8 bases at V and 9 bases at J, with 19 bases between. Germline V gene sequence: CDR1 MNHEY, CDR2 SVGAGI. CDR3 length equals 13 residues. The CDR3 loop is CASAPLPQPQAFF. For the CDR3, the DNA is TGTGCCAGCGCTCCCCTTCCACAGCCACAAGCTTTCTTT.

This rearrangement joins TRBV30 to TRBJ1-1; unclear D gene. Between the trimmed V and J ends, which lost 5 bases and 0 bases, there was a span of 10 bases. Germline V gives CDR1 GTSNPN, CDR2 SVGIG (reference sequence). The CDR3 is 13 residues long. The CDR3 reads CAWAEDMNTEAFF. CDR3 sequence (DNA): TGTGCCTGGGCAGAAGATATGAACACTGAAGCTTTCTTT.

The J gene is TRBJ1-4, the V gene TRBV6-5, with 8 bases fitting TRBD1. Germline V CDR1 and CDR2: MNHEY, SVGAGI. This CDR3 comprises 13 residues. Trimming removed 10 bases from V and 6 bases from J; junction bases left unmatched: 7. CDR3 sequence: CATQTGDDEKLFF. CDR3 bases: TGTGCCACCCAGACAGGGGATGATGAAAAACTGTTTTTT.

The genes are TRBV7-5 and TRBJ2-7; no check of the table's D call, TRBD2, against the DNA was made. TRBV7-5 corresponds to a pseudogene. The CDR3 sequence is 15 residues long. CDR3 protein: CARSLTPGGPGEQYF. The DNA of the CDR3 is TGTGCCAGAAGCTTAACTCCGGGGGGCCCGGGGGAGCAGTACTTC.

The V and J genes are TRBV29-1 and TRBJ2-5, with TRBD2 identical over 10 bases. The CDR3 loop spans 13 amino acids. Trimming at V came to 3 bases and at J to 4 bases, leaving 2 bases not matched to a gene. CDR1 and CDR2 (germline): SQVTM, ANQGSEA. CDR3 residues: CSVDSGGPETQYF. The CDR3 DNA reads as TGCAGCGTTGATAGCGGGGGGCCAGAGACCCAGTACTTC.

V gene TRBV28 combines with J gene TRBJ1-2; D remains ambiguous. Germline CDR1 and CDR2: MDHEN and SYDVKM. The V and J ends lost 6 bases and 2 bases respectively, with 7 bases between them. This CDR3 has 12 amino acids. The CDR3 bases are TGTGCCAGCAGACAGCCGAACTATGGCTACACCTTC. Protein sequence: CASRQPNYGYTF.

The table lists this clone with a few counts. The genes are TRBV2 and TRBJ1-2; a possible D gene is TRBD1 (5 bases). V was cut by 8 bases and J by 8 bases, with 21 bases left in between. From germline, CDR1 is SNHLY and CDR2 FYNNEI. The CDR3 extends over 14 amino acids. Here the CDR3 reads CASLDQGFRRGYTF. CDR3 DNA sequence: TGTGCCAGCCTAGATCAGGGTTTCAGAAGGGGCTACACCTTC. Together with reference TRBV2 and TRBJ1-2, the CDR3 gives the full variable domain: EPEVTQTPSHQVTQMGQEVILRCVPISNHLYFYWYRQILGQKVEFLVSFYNNEISEKSEIFDDQFSVERPDGSNFTLKIRSTKLEDSAMYFCASLDQGFRRGYTFGSGTRLTVV.

The chain combines TRBV9 with TRBJ1-1; a possible D gene is TRBD1 (6 bases). CDR1 and CDR2 (germline): SGDLS, YYNGEE. V was cut by 3 bases and J by 0 bases, with 9 bases left in between. CDR3 length: 14 amino acids. The CDR3 DNA sequence: TGTGCCAGCAGCGCAACAGGGTTGAACACTGAAGCTTTCTTT. Amino acid sequence: CASSATGLNTEAFF.

The chain combines TRBV29-1 with TRBJ1-1, with 7 bases identical to TRBD1. This CDR3 has 12 residues. Germline V gives CDR1 SQVTM, CDR2 ANQGSEA. Trimming removed 3 bases from V and 7 bases from J; junction bases left unmatched: 5. CDR3 nucleotide sequence: TGCAGCGTTGACGGGACAGTGATTGAAGCTTTCTTT. It translates to CSVDGTVIEAFF.